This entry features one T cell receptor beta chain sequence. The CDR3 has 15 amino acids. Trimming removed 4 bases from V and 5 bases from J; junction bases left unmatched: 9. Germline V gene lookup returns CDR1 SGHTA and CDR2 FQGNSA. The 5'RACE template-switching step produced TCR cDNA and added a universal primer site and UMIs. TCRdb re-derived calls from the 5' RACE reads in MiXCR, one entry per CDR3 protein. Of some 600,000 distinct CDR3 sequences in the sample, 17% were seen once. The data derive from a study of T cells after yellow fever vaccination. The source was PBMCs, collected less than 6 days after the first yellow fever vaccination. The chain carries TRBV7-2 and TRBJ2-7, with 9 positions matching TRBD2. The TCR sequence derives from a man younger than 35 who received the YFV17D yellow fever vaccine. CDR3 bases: TGTGCCAGCAGCTCGACGGCGGGACTAGCCAACGAGCAGTACTTC. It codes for CASSSTAGLANEQYF.